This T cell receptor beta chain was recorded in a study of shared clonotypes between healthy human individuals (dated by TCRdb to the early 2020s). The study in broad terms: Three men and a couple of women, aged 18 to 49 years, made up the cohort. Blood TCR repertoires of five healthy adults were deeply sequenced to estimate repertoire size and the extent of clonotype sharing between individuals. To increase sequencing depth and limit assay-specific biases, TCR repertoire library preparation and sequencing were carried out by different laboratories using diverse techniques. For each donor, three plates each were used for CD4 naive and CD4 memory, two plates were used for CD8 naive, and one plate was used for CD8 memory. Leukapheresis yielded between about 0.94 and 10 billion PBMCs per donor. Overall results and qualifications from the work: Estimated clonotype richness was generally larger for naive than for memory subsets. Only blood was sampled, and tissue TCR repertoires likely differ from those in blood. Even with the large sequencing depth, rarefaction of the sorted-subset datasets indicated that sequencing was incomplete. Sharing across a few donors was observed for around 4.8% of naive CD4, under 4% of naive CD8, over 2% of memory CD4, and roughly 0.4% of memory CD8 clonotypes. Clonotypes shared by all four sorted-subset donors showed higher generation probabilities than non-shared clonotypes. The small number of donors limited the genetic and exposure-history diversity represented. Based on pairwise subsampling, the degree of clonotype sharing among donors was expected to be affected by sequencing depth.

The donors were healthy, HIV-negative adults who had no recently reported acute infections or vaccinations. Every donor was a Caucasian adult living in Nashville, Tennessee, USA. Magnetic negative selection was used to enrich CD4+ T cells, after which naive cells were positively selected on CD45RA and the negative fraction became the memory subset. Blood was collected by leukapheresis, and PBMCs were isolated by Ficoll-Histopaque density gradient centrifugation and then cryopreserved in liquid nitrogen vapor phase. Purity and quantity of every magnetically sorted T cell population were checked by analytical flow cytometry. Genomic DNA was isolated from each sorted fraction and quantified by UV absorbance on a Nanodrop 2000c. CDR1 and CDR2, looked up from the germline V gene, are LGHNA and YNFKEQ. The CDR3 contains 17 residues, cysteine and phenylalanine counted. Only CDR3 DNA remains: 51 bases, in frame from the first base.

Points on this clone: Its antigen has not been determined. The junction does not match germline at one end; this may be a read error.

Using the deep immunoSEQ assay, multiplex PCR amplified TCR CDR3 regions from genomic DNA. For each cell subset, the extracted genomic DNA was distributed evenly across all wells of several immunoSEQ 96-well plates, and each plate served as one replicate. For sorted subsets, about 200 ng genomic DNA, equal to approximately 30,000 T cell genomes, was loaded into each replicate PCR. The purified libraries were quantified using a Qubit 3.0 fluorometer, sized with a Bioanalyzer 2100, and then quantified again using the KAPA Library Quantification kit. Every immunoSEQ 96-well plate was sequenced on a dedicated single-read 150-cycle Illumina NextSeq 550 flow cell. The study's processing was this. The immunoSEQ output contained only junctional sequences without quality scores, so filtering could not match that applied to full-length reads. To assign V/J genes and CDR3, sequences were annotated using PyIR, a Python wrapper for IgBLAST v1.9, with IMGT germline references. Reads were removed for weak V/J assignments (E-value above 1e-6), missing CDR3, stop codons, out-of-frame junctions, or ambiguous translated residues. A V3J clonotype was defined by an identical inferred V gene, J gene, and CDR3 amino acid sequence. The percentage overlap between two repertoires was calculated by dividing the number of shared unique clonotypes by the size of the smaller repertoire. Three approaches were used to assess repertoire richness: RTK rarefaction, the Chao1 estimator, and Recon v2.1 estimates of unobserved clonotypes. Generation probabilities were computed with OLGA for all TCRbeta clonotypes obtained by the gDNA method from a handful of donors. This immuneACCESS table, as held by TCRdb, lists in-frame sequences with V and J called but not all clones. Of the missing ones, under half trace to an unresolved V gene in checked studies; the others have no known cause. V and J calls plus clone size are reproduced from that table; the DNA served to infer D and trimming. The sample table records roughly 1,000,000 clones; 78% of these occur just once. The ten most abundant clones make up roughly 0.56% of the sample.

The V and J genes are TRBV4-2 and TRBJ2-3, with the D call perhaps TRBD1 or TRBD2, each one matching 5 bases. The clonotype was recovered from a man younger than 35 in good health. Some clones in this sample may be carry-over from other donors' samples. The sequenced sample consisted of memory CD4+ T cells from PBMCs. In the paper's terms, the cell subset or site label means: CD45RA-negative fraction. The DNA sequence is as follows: TGTGCCAGCAGCCAAAAGTCCTCCGGGACCAGCACAGGTACGCAGTATTTT. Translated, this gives CASSQKSSGTSTGTQYF.